What follows are 2 T cell receptor beta chains derived from one specimen sequenced in a study of PD-1 blockade in classical Hodgkin lymphoma. Time point noted: cycle 4 day 1 (C4D1), after five to seven weeks of nivolumab. Brentuximab vedotin exposure varied among the patients, all of whom had relapsed after autologous stem cell transplantation. Generated by immunoSEQ multiplex PCR, the TCRdb table keeps only in-frame clones and is missing some. The data hold about 47,000 clones, with nearly 80% observed a single time. Sequenced material: peripheral blood mononuclear cells (PBMCs), taken before the fourth cycle of nivolumab. The source is a human donor with classical Hodgkin lymphoma.

This chain connects TRBV19 to TRBJ1-1; the D is unclear. This CDR3 spans 14 amino acids. With 4 bases removed from V and 1 base from J, the gap between germline ends came to 10 bases. Germline V gene lookup returns CDR1 LNHDA and CDR2 SQIVND (reference sequence). CDR3 loop: CASSKGNSNTEAFF. CDR3 in DNA: TGTGCCAGTAGTAAGGGCAACTCGAACACTGAAGCTTTCTTT.

DNA of the CDR3: TGTGCCTGGAGTGTCTTGAGGGGCGGAAACACCATATATTTT. It codes for CAWSVLRGGNTIYF. This chain joins TRBV30 and TRBJ1-3; weak D call: TRBD1 (5 bases). Per germline, CDR1 GTSNPN and CDR2 SVGIG (reference sequence). Trimming stripped 0 bases from V and 4 bases from J, with 10 bases between. The CDR3 contains 14 residues.